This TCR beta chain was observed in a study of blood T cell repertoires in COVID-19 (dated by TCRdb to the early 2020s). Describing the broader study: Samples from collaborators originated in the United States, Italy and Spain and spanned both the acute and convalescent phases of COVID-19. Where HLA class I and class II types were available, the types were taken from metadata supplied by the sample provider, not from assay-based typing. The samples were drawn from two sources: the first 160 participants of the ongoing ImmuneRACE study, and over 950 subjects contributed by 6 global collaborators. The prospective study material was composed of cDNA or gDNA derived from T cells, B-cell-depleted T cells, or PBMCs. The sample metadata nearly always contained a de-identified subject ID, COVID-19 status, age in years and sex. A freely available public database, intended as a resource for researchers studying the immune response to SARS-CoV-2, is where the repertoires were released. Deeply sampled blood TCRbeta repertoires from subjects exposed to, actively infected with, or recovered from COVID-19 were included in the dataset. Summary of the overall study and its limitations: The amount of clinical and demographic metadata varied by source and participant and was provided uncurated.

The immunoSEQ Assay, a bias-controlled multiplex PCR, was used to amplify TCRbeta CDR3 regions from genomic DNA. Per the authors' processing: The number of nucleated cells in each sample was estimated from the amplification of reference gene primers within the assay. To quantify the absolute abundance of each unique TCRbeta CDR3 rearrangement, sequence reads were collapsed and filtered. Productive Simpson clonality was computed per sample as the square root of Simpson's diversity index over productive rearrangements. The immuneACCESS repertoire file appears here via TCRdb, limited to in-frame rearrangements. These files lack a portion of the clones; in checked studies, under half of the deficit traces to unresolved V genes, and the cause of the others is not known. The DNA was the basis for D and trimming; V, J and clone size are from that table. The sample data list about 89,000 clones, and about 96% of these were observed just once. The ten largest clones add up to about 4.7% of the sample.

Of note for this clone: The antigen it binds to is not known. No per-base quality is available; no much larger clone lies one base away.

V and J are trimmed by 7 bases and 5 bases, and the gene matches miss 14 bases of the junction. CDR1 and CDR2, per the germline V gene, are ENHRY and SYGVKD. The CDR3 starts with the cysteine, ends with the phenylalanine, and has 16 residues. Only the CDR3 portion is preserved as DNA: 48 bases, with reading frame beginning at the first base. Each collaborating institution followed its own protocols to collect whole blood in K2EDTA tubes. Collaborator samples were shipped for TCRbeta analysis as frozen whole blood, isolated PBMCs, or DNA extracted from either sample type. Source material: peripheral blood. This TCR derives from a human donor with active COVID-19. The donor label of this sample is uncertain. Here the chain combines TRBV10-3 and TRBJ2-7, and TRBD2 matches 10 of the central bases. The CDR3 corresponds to CAIKFSSGSVGDEQYF. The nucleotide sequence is TGTGCCATCAAGTTTTCTAGCGGGAGTGTAGGCGACGAGCAGTACTTC.